Shown below are 21 T cell receptor beta chains from a single sample sequenced in a study of cytomegalovirus exposure and HLA in healthy donors. A multiplex PCR was run with 60 Vbeta primers and 13 Jbeta primers. Measured with immunoSEQ multiplex PCR; TCRdb has only the in-frame clones, and not every one. Altogether 150,000 or so clones are present, 70% to 80% being singletons, with the ten largest covering roughly 4%. Sample: PBMCs. The source is a woman between 35 and 50 years old in good health and CMV-seronegative.

The gene calls are TRBV6-5 and TRBJ2-3; D perhaps matches TRBD2 (5 bases). Germline V gene lookup returns CDR1 MNHEY and CDR2 SVGAGI. The V end was cut by 6 bases, the J end by 9 bases, with 16 bases between. The CDR3 covers 13 residues. Here the CDR3 reads CASRTRAMWTQYF. CDR3 bases: TGTGCCAGCAGGACGAGGGCAATGTGGACGCAGTATTTT.

This rearrangement joins TRBV28 to TRBJ1-6; the D gene is possibly TRBD1 (5 bases). The CDR3 consists of 17 residues. Trimming pared 2 bases from V and 0 bases from J, leaving 11 bases between. CDR1 and CDR2 (germline): MDHEN, SYDVKM. The CDR3 region has the DNA TGTGCCAGCAGTTTACCGGGGACTAGCTCCTATAATTCACCCCTCCACTTT. Translating it yields CASSLPGTSSYNSPLHF.

This chain connects TRBV4-1 to TRBJ2-3; 11 bases are shared with TRBD2. V dropped 0 bases and J dropped 5; count of bases not matched to a gene: 13. CDR1 is MGHRA, CDR2 YSYEKL, per germline. This CDR3 is 19 amino acids long. As DNA, the CDR3 is TGCGCCAGCAGCCAAGAATTATCCGGGCTAGCGGGGGGATTAGATACGCAGTATTTT. The encoded protein is CASSQELSGLAGGLDTQYF.

This clone has just a few counts. The chain carries TRBV11-3 and TRBJ2-5, with TRBD2 as a possible D gene (6 bases). CDR1 is SGHNT and CDR2 is YENEEA in the germline V gene. The ends were cut back, 5 bases at V and 2 bases at J, with 12 bases in the middle. The CDR3 is 14 residues long. CDR3 coding DNA: TGTGCCAGCAGCGCCCGGACTATACAAGAGACCCAGTACTTC. Its translation is CASSARTIQETQYF.

Turning to this clone: Other DNA sequences in the sample encode the same CDR3. The chain is built from TRBV5-1 and TRBJ2-5, with TRBD1 matching over 8 bases. The trim removed 4 bases at V and 3 bases at J, leaving 2 bases unmatched. CDR1 SGHRS and CDR2 YFSETQ come from the germline V gene. The CDR3 covers 13 residues. The CDR3 DNA reads TGCGCCAGCAGCCTGACAGGGGAAGAGACCCAGTACTTC. Protein product: CASSLTGEETQYF.

This clone has a handful of counts. The V call is TRBV5-1, the J call TRBJ2-7, with a weak D call TRBD2 (6 bases). Per the germline V gene, CDR1 is SGHRS and CDR2 is YFSETQ. Deletions cut 3 bases from V and 4 bases from J, with 20 bases between. The CDR3 totals 16 residues. The CDR3 reads CASSSGGTGGVYEQYF. CDR3 DNA: TGCGCCAGCAGCTCCGGCGGGACTGGAGGGGTTTACGAGCAGTACTTC.

The V call is TRBV6-4, the J call TRBJ1-4; D is undetermined. The V end lost 3 bases, the J end lost 5 bases, and 7 bases lay between the germline ends. Germline assignment: CDR1 MRHNA and CDR2 SNTAGT. The CDR3 has 13 amino acids. DNA for the CDR3: TGTGCCAGCAGTGAGGGGAGGAATGAAAAACTGTTTTTT. Amino acids: CASSEGRNEKLFF.

The chain is built from TRBV27 and TRBJ2-2; 7 positions match TRBD2. The CDR3 extends over 12 amino acids. The germline V gene encodes CDR1 MNHEY and CDR2 SMNVEV (reference sequence). V gave up 6 bases and J gave up 8 bases; unmatched junction bases: 3. The CDR3 DNA reads TGTGCCAGCAGGGCGGGAGCTGGGGAGCTGTTTTTT. Translation: CASRAGAGELFF.

The V and J genes are TRBV27 and TRBJ2-7; TRBD1 agrees at 9 bases. V shed 2 bases, J shed 6 bases, and the junction held 8 bases outside the gene matches. Germline lookup yields CDR1 MNHEY and CDR2 SMNVEV (reference sequence). The CDR3 spans 15 residues. The CDR3 loop reads CASSLEGTGRPEQYF. As DNA, the CDR3 is TGTGCCAGCAGTTTAGAGGGGACAGGGCGACCCGAGCAGTACTTC.

The chain employs TRBV30 and TRBJ1-5, with D perhaps matching TRBD1 (6 bases). Germline V CDR1 and CDR2: GTSNPN, SVGIG (reference sequence). The CDR3 length is 14 residues. Trimming took 1 base from V and 5 from J, leaving 12 bases between them. The CDR3, as DNA: TGTGCCTGGAGTGCCGGACAGTCGTATCAGCCCCAGCATTTT. This codes for CAWSAGQSYQPQHF.

The rearrangement links TRBV5-4 to TRBJ2-6; perhaps TRBD1 as D (6 bases). This CDR3 is built from 18 residues. The V end lost 4 bases, the J end lost 0 bases, and 17 bases lay between the germline ends. Germline V CDR1 and CDR2: SGHNT, YYREEE (reference sequence). As DNA, the CDR3 is TGTGCCAGCAGCCCCAGGTGGGGGCCAAGCTCTGGGGCCAACGTCCTGACTTTC. Encoded protein: CASSPRWGPSSGANVLTF.

The chain is built from TRBV5-5 and TRBJ2-2; 9 bases are a match to TRBD2. There are 16 residues in the CDR3. The V gene end was trimmed by 5 bases and the J gene end by 4 bases; junction bases not matched to a gene: 9. The germline gives CDR1 SGHKS, CDR2 YYEKEE (reference sequence). The CDR3 region is CASRSGGGGVTGELFF. The CDR3 DNA reads TGTGCCAGCAGGAGTGGTGGCGGGGGGGTCACCGGGGAGCTGTTTTTT. Complete variable domain (other parts from reference TRBV5-5 and TRBJ2-2): DAGVTQSPTHLIKTRGQQVTLRCSPISGHKSVSWYQQVLGQGPQFIFQYYEKEERGRGNFPDRFSARQFPNYSSELNVNALLLGDSALYLCASRSGGGGVTGELFFGEGSRLTVL.

J is TRBJ1-2 and V is TRBV7-8; 7 bases align to TRBD1. The CDR3 consists of 14 residues. J was trimmed by 2 bases and V by 1 base; bases with no gene match: 1. Germline-derived CDR1 and CDR2 are SGHVS and FQNEAQ. The CDR3 region is CASSLGDRNYGYTF. CDR3 sequence (DNA): TGTGCCAGCAGCTTAGGGGACAGAAACTATGGCTACACCTTC.

The V and J genes are TRBV10-3 and TRBJ2-2, with TRBD1 matching over 9 bases. The CDR3 covers 14 residues. Germline CDR1 and CDR2: ENHRY and SYGVKD. V shed 9 bases, J shed 6 bases, and the junction held 8 bases outside the gene matches. The DNA for the CDR3 is TGTGCCATGACCGGGACAGGGATCCCCGGGGAGCTGTTTTTT. Translated: CAMTGTGIPGELFF.

V and J are TRBV4-1 and TRBJ2-7; D ambiguous. The CDR3 runs 14 residues. Germline CDR1 reads MGHRA; CDR2 reads YSYEKL. V was pared by 0 bases and J by 4 bases, with 10 bases between. In nucleotides, the CDR3 is TGCGCCAGCAGCCAAGAACACAGCTTATACGAGCAGTACTTC. Translating it yields CASSQEHSLYEQYF.

The J gene is TRBJ1-5, the V gene TRBV19, with a tentative D call TRBD1 (5 bases). The CDR3 runs 14 residues. The germline V gene encodes CDR1 LNHDA and CDR2 SQIVND (reference sequence). The V and J ends lost 7 bases and 8 bases respectively, with 18 bases between them. This CDR3 is CASKGTGSGKPQHF. In DNA, the CDR3 is TGTGCCAGTAAGGGGACCGGGAGTGGAAAGCCCCAGCATTTT. The full variable domain, with the rest looked up from reference TRBV19 and TRBJ1-5, is DGGITQSPKYLFRKEGQNVTLSCEQNLNHDAMYWYRQDPGQGLRLIYYSQIVNDFQKGDIAEGYSVSREKKESFPLTVTSAQKNPTAFYLCASKGTGSGKPQHFGDGTRLSIL.

This clone was picked up one time. The chain joins TRBV30 to TRBJ1-2; weak D call: TRBD1 (6 bases). This CDR3 has 15 amino acids. Germline-derived CDR1 and CDR2 are GTSNPN and SVGIG (reference sequence). Trimming removed 3 bases from V and 2 bases from J, with 16 bases in between. This CDR3 reads CAWSVRGARNYGYTF. CDR3 in DNA: TGTGCCTGGAGCGTCAGGGGCGCACGAAACTATGGCTACACCTTC.

This clone has a single count. The chain recombines TRBV27 with TRBJ2-2; the D is unclear. CDR1 is MNHEY, CDR2 SMNVEV, per germline (reference sequence). The ends were cut back, 6 bases at V and 6 bases at J, with 8 bases in the middle. The CDR3 contains 12 residues. CDR3 in DNA: TGTGCCAGCAGCCCAGGCGCCGGGGAGCTGTTTTTT. Its translation: CASSPGAGELFF.

V and J are TRBV6-1 and TRBJ2-3, with D unresolved. Trimming pared 1 base from V and 6 bases from J, leaving 8 bases between. The germline V gene encodes CDR1 MNHNS and CDR2 SASEGT. This CDR3 is built from 13 residues. The CDR3, as DNA: TGTGCCAGCAGTGAAGGGAGTCCGGATACGCAGTATTTT. Translating gives CASSEGSPDTQYF.

The chain joins TRBV13 to TRBJ1-5; TRBD1 is a possible D gene (5 bases). The germline V and J ends were trimmed by 3 bases and 0 bases, with 6 bases remaining between them. CDR3 length: 14 residues. Germline V lookup: CDR1 PRHDT, CDR2 FYEKMQ (reference sequence). The CDR3 loop reads CASSFGGSNQPQHF. DNA for the CDR3: TGTGCCAGCAGCTTCGGGGGTAGCAATCAGCCCCAGCATTTT.

This chain uses TRBV19 with TRBJ2-5; D may be TRBD2 (10 bases). CDR3 length: 17 amino acids. With 10 bases removed from V and 4 bases from J, the gap between germline ends came to 28 bases. Germline CDR1 reads LNHDA; CDR2 reads SQIVND (reference sequence). The CDR3 region has the DNA TGTGCCACCAGTAAACAGGGGGCAGCGGGGGGGCGAGAGACCCAGTACTTC. This codes for CATSKQGAAGGRETQYF.